The 27 T cell receptor beta chains reported below all come from one sample, sequenced in a study of blood T cell repertoires in COVID-19. Sequencing used immunoSEQ multiplex PCR; TCRdb keeps in-frame clones, though not all of them. Here the sample spans fewer than 250,000 clones, about nine tenths being singletons. Material for sequencing was peripheral blood. The receptor source for this set is a man in his thirties or forties with COVID-19, enrolled during active disease.

The V gene is TRBV6-2 or TRBV6-3, the J gene TRBJ1-6; no definite D call. The CDR3 is made up of 15 amino acids. Looked up from germline, CDR1 is MNHEY and CDR2 is SVGEGT. V was pared by 2 bases and J by 7 bases, with 12 bases between. The CDR3 DNA reads TGTGCCAGCAGTTACGTCGCTATCTTAAATTCACCCCTCCACTTT. As protein: CASSYVAILNSPLHF.

The rearrangement links TRBV2 to TRBJ2-1, with D perhaps TRBD2 (5 bases). This CDR3 comprises 11 residues. Germline CDR1 and CDR2: SNHLY and FYNNEI. The V end lost 8 bases, the J end lost 3 bases, and 5 bases lay between the germline ends. DNA of the CDR3: TGTGCCAGCCGGGACTACAATGAGCAGTTCTTC. This encodes CASRDYNEQFF.

The count of this clone is one. The J gene is TRBJ1-6, the V gene TRBV7-9; D possibly corresponds to TRBD1 (5 bases). The CDR3 runs 15 residues. Germline-derived CDR1 and CDR2 are SEHNR and FQNEAQ (reference sequence). V lost 3 bases and J lost 7, with 13 bases in between. CDR3 amino acids: CASSLGQAINSPLHF. The DNA of the CDR3 is TGTGCCAGCAGCTTGGGGCAGGCGATAAATTCACCCCTCCACTTT.

DNA for the CDR3: TGTGCCTGCCTAAGACTAGTCCCTGGCTACACCTTC. It specifies CACLRLVPGYTF. The V and J genes are TRBV30 and TRBJ1-2; D gene unclear. Looked up from germline, CDR1 is GTSNPN and CDR2 is SVGIG (reference sequence). The V end lost 6 bases, the J end lost 7 bases, and 15 bases lay between the germline ends. CDR3 length equals 12 residues.

This chain uses TRBV7-9 with TRBJ1-1; D uncertain. V shed 1 base and J shed 3 bases, with 9 bases lying between them. CDR1 and CDR2 from the germline V gene are SEHNR and FQNEAQ (reference sequence). This CDR3 contains 14 residues. The CDR3 DNA sequence: TGTGCCAGCAGCTTAGATTTGGTAGACACTGAAGCTTTCTTT. This codes for CASSLDLVDTEAFF. Looking up the rest from reference TRBV7-9 and TRBJ1-1 gives the full variable domain: DTGVSQNPRHKITKRGQNVTFRCDPISEHNRLYWYRQTLGQGPEFLTYFQNEAQLEKSRLLSDRFSAERPKGSFSTLEIQRTEQGDSAMYLCASSLDLVDTEAFFGQGTRLTVV.

This clone was detected only once. The chain carries TRBV18 and TRBJ2-6; the match to TRBD1 covers 12 bases. The V segment lost 4 bases and the J segment 4 bases; nucleotides outside the gene matches: 8. Germline-derived CDR1 and CDR2 are KGHSH and LQKENI. The CDR3 runs to 18 residues. CDR3 bases: TGTGCCAGCTCACGGGACAGGGGGCTTTCGGTGGGGGCCAACGTCCTGACTTTC. Translating gives CASSRDRGLSVGANVLTF.

The chain recombines TRBV24-1 with TRBJ1-4, with a tentative D call TRBD1 (6 bases). V was trimmed by 4 bases and J by 6 bases, leaving 14 bases between them. The CDR3 runs 15 residues. The germline CDR1 and CDR2 sequences are KGHDR and SFDVKD. The CDR3, as DNA: TGTGCCACCAGTGACCCGAGGGGGGGCGATGAAAAACTGTTTTTT. Translated, it gives CATSDPRGGDEKLFF.

The chain is built from TRBV5-1 and TRBJ1-4; 8 bases are shared with TRBD1. V trimming: 4 bases; J trimming: 7 bases; junction bases outside the gene matches: 6. The length of the CDR3 is 14 residues. Germline CDR1 is SGHRS and CDR2 is YFSETQ. The CDR3 reads CASSRDRGGEKLFF. CDR3 DNA sequence: TGCGCCAGCAGCCGCGACAGGGGCGGTGAAAAACTGTTTTTT. The whole variable domain, filled in from reference TRBV5-1 and TRBJ1-4, reads KAGVTQTPRYLIKTRGQQVTLSCSPISGHRSVSWYQQTPGQGLQFLFEYFSETQRNKGNFPGRFSGRQFSNSRSEMNVSTLELGDSALYLCASSRDRGGEKLFFGSGTQLSVL.

The rearrangement uses TRBV5-1 and TRBJ1-5; TRBD1 might be the D (5 bases). CDR3 length: 17 residues. V dropped 0 bases and J dropped 1 base, with 14 bases sitting between them. CDR1 SGHRS and CDR2 YFSETQ come from the germline V gene. CDR3 protein: CASSLGIGGASNQPQHF. CDR3 nucleotides: TGCGCCAGCAGCTTGGGTATCGGTGGGGCCAGCAATCAGCCCCAGCATTTT.

This chain uses TRBV20-1 with TRBJ2-7, with 8 bases fitting TRBD2. The CDR3 consists of 14 residues. V lost 3 bases and J lost 4; bases outside the gene matches: 8. Germline V lookup: CDR1 DFQATT, CDR2 SNEGSKA (reference sequence). The chain's CDR3 is CSASAGGAGYEQYF. The CDR3 DNA reads as TGCAGTGCTAGTGCCGGGGGGGCGGGTTACGAGCAGTACTTC.

The chain carries TRBV24-1 and TRBJ1-4, with D possibly matching TRBD1 (5 bases). V dropped 1 base and J dropped 4 bases, with 9 bases sitting between them. CDR3 length: 15 residues. Germline-derived CDR1 and CDR2 are KGHDR and SFDVKD. CDR3 sequence reads: CATSDFNRSNEKLFF. As DNA, the CDR3 is TGTGCCACCAGTGATTTCAACAGGAGTAATGAAAAACTGTTTTTT.

This clone was observed a handful of times. The rearrangement links TRBV5-4 to TRBJ1-2; possibly TRBD1 for D (6 bases). Germline V gene lookup returns CDR1 SGHNT and CDR2 YYREEE (reference sequence). Trimming took off 4 bases at V and 3 bases at J, with 16 bases between the two ends. The CDR3 consists of 15 residues. CDR3 DNA: TGTGCCAGCAGCCCCCTACAGGGAGTTGACTATGGCTACACCTTC. It specifies CASSPLQGVDYGYTF.

This CDR3 is CASSYTSITEAFF. The CDR3 DNA is TGTGCCAGCAGCTACACTAGTATCACTGAAGCTTTCTTT. The J gene is TRBJ1-1, the V gene TRBV3-1 (or the pseudogene TRBV3-2); D is unresolved. V gave up 5 bases and J gave up 4 bases, with 11 bases separating them. Germline V gene sequence: CDR1 LGHDT, CDR2 YNNKEL (reference sequence). The CDR3 extends over 13 amino acids.

The DNA of the CDR3 is TGCGCCAGCAGTCGAGGGACAGGCCGGGCCCGTGGCCCTGAAGCTTTCTTT. Translation: CASSRGTGRARGPEAFF. The gene calls are TRBV23-1 and TRBJ1-1; 8 bases align to TRBD1. TRBV23-1 is designated an ORF whose function remains uncertain. The CDR3 length is 17 residues. The junction had 16 bases not matched to a gene; V was cut back by 4 bases and J by 6 bases.

The J gene is TRBJ1-6, the V gene TRBV21-1; the tabulated D call, TRBD1, remains unverified against the DNA. TRBV21-1 is recorded as a pseudogene. The CDR3 covers 16 residues. CDR3 amino acids: CASSSPGSGSNSPLHF. CDR3 DNA sequence: TGTGCCAGCAGCAGCCCTGGGTCAGGGTCTAATTCACCCCTCCACTTT.

This sequence joins TRBV9 and TRBJ1-5; 7 bases agree with TRBD1. After removal of 3 bases from V and 4 bases from J, the junction contained 4 bases not matched to a gene. This CDR3 is built from 14 residues. CDR1 is SGDLS, CDR2 YYNGEE, per germline. CDR3 loop: CASSGGTVNQPQHF. In nucleotides, the CDR3 is TGTGCCAGCAGCGGGGGGACAGTTAATCAGCCCCAGCATTTT. Full variable domain (missing parts from reference TRBV9 and TRBJ1-5): DSGVTQTPKHLITATGQRVTLRCSPRSGDLSVYWYQQSLDQGLQFLIQYYNGEERAKGNILERFSAQQFPDLHSELNLSSLELGDSALYFCASSGGTVNQPQHFGDGTRLSIL.

The rearrangement links TRBV20-1 to TRBJ2-3, with TRBD2 matching 9 bases. The CDR3 is 14 amino acids. Trimming removed 3 bases from V and 2 bases from J; junction bases left unmatched: 3. Per germline, CDR1 DFQATT and CDR2 SNEGSKA (reference sequence). The CDR3 coding sequence is TGCAGTGCTAGTCTAGCGGGGCTCACAGATACGCAGTATTTT. It codes for CSASLAGLTDTQYF.

This clone was seen a few times. The chain joins TRBV6-5 to TRBJ1-1; possible D gene TRBD1, 6 bases. Germline lookup yields CDR1 MNHEY and CDR2 SVGAGI. Trimming pared 6 bases from V and 8 bases from J, leaving 16 bases between. The CDR3 sequence is 13 residues long. CDR3 coding DNA: TGTGCCAGCAGACCGACAGGTCCTGTAGAAGCTTTCTTT. It encodes CASRPTGPVEAFF.

The chain uses TRBV3-1 (or the pseudogene TRBV3-2) and TRBJ1-1; D might be TRBD1 (6 bases). The CDR3 is 14 residues long. The V gene's germline CDR1 is LGHDT and CDR2 YNNKEL (reference sequence). V was clipped by 5 bases and J by 0 bases, with 10 bases between them. CDR3 DNA sequence: TGTGCCAGCAGCAAACAGGGACTGAACACTGAAGCTTTCTTT. It yields the protein CASSKQGLNTEAFF.

This chain uses TRBV6-2 or TRBV6-3 with TRBJ1-2; TRBD1 agrees at 10 bases. This CDR3 contains 14 residues. V shed 8 bases, J shed 5 bases, and the junction held 8 bases outside the gene matches. Germline values: CDR1 MNHEY, CDR2 SVGEGT. The CDR3 nucleotides are TGTGCCAGCCGTTGGGACAGGGGAATTTATGGCTACACCTTC. Residues: CASRWDRGIYGYTF.

V gene TRBV21-1 combines with J gene TRBJ2-5; the D call of TRBD1 is as the table states it, not checked on the DNA. TRBV21-1 is a listed pseudogene. The CDR3 is 17 amino acids. The CDR3 DNA reads as TGTGCCAGCAGCAAACCCCCCAGAACAGGGGGCTTAGAGACCCAGTACTTC. It codes for CASSKPPRTGGLETQYF.

The V and J genes are TRBV18 and TRBJ1-1; D is possibly TRBD1 (6 bases). Germline V gene data show CDR1 as KGHSH and CDR2 as LQKENI. The CDR3 extends over 14 amino acids. Trimming stripped 4 bases from V and 5 bases from J, with 14 bases between. This CDR3 is CASSLGTYWTEAFF. DNA of the CDR3: TGTGCCAGCTCACTAGGGACATATTGGACTGAAGCTTTCTTT. The variable domain in full, completed from reference TRBV18 and TRBJ1-1, reads NAGVMQNPRHLVRRRGQEARLRCSPMKGHSHVYWYRQLPEEGLKFMVYLQKENIIDESGMPKERFSAEFPKEGPSILRIQQVVRGDSAAYFCASSLGTYWTEAFFGQGTRLTVV.

The chain has TRBV30 and TRBJ1-1, with 7 nucleotides matching TRBD1. Trimming took 7 bases from V and 5 from J; bases not matched to a gene: 4. The CDR3 sequence is 11 residues long. Per germline, CDR1 GTSNPN and CDR2 SVGIG (reference sequence). CDR3 DNA sequence: TGTGCCTCAGGGGGTGGAACTGAAGCTTTCTTT. Translated: CASGGGTEAFF.

The chain uses TRBV3-1 (or the pseudogene TRBV3-2) and TRBJ1-5, with 10 bases that match TRBD1. The V gene's germline CDR1 is LGHDT and CDR2 YNNKEL (reference sequence). This CDR3 contains 16 residues. The V segment lost 5 bases and the J segment 2 bases; nucleotides outside the gene matches: 6. Here the CDR3 reads CASSTTGGSGNQPQHF. The CDR3 DNA reads as TGTGCCAGCAGCACGACAGGGGGCTCGGGCAATCAGCCCCAGCATTTT.

The chain is built from TRBV5-1 and TRBJ1-6; 9 positions agree with TRBD1. With 2 bases clipped from V and 10 bases from J, the junction kept 7 bases outside the gene matches. CDR3 length: 15 residues. CDR1 SGHRS and CDR2 YFSETQ come from the germline V gene. DNA of the CDR3: TGCGCCAGCAGCTTAACTACAGGGGGCCTGTCACCCCTCCACTTT. Amino acids: CASSLTTGGLSPLHF.

This chain joins TRBV2 and TRBJ2-7, with 8 bases fitting TRBD1. The CDR3 is 14 residues long. Germline V gene lookup returns CDR1 SNHLY and CDR2 FYNNEI. The trim removed 7 bases at V and 6 bases at J, leaving 11 bases unmatched. CDR3 residues: CASKMDRARSEQYF. The CDR3 DNA follows: TGTGCCAGCAAGATGGACAGGGCCAGGTCCGAGCAGTACTTC.

The chain employs TRBV29-1 and TRBJ2-5; tentative D call: TRBD2 (5 bases). Looked up from germline, CDR1 is SQVTM and CDR2 is ANQGSEA. This CDR3 comprises 13 residues. V was trimmed by 1 base and J by 5 bases, leaving 11 bases between them. Here the CDR3 reads CSVEGSSRETQYF. Here the CDR3 DNA reads TGCAGCGTTGAAGGGTCTAGCAGGGAGACCCAGTACTTC.